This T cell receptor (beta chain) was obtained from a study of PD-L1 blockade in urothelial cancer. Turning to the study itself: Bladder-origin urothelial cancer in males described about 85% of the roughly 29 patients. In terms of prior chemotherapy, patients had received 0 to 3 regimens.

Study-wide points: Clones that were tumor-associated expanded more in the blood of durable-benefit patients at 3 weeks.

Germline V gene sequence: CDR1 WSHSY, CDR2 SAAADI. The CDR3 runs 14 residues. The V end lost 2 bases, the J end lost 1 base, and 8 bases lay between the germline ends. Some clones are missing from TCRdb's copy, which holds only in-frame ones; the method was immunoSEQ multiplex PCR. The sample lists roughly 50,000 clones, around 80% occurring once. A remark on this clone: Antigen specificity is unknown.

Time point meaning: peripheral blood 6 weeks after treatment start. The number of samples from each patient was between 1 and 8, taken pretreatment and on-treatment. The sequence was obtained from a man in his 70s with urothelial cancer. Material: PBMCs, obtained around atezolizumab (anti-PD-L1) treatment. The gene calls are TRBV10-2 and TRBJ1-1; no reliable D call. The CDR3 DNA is TGCGCCAGCAGTGAGACTGTCTCGAACACTGAAGCTTTCTTT. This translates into CASSETVSNTEAFF.